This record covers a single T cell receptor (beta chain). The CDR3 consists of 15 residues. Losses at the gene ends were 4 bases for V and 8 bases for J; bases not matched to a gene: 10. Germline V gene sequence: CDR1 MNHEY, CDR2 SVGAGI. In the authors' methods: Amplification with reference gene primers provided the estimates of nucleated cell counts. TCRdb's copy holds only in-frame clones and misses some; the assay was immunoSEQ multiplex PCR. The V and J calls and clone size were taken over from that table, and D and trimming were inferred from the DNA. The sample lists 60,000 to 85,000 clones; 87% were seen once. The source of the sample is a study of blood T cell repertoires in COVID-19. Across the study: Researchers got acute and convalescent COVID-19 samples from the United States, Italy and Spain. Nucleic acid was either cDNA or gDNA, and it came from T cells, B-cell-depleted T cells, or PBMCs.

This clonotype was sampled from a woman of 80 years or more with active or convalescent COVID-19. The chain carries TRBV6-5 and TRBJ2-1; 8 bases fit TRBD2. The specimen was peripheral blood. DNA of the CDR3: TGTGCCAGCAGTTCCCCTTCCGGGGGGGCATATGAGCAGTTCTTC. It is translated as CASSSPSGGAYEQFF.